The 14 T cell receptor beta chains below were found in one sample sequenced in a study of blood T cell repertoires in COVID-19. The table came from immunoSEQ multiplex PCR; TCRdb's copy has only in-frame clones and leaves some out. The sample has about 250,000 clones; around 84% are singletons. Source material: PBMCs or T cells enriched from blood (not recorded which). Receptor source: a man in his forties who had recovered from COVID-19.

This rearrangement joins TRBV11-2 to TRBJ2-7; TRBD1 is a possible D gene (6 bases). The CDR3 extends over 14 amino acids. Germline V gives CDR1 SGHAT, CDR2 FQNNGV. V was trimmed by 4 bases and J by 9 bases, leaving 19 bases between them. This CDR3 is CASSSNRDIPAQYF. The CDR3 coding sequence is TGTGCCAGCAGCTCGAATCGGGACATCCCAGCGCAGTACTTC.

The chain carries TRBV18 and TRBJ2-5; 13 nucleotides align to TRBD2. The V segment lost 5 bases and the J segment 4 bases; nucleotides outside the gene matches: 7. CDR1 and CDR2 (germline): KGHSH, LQKENI. This CDR3 has 16 residues. CDR3 sequence: CASSRRTSGSGETQYF. CDR3 coding DNA: TGTGCCAGCTCAAGGCGGACTAGCGGGAGTGGAGAGACCCAGTACTTC.

This rearrangement joins TRBV27 to TRBJ2-7; 8 nucleotides match TRBD2. With 6 bases clipped from V and 6 bases from J, the junction kept 13 bases outside the gene matches. CDR3 length equals 15 residues. The germline gives CDR1 MNHEY, CDR2 SMNVEV (reference sequence). The chain's CDR3 is CASSRGGQLLGEQYF. As DNA, the CDR3 is TGTGCCAGCAGCCGGGGGGGCCAACTTCTTGGCGAGCAGTACTTC.

This clone has a single count. This chain joins TRBV5-1 and TRBJ2-7, with TRBD1 as a possible D gene (5 bases). CDR1 is SGHRS and CDR2 is YFSETQ in the germline V gene. Trimming removed 4 bases from V and 3 bases from J, with 14 bases in between. The length of the CDR3 is 14 residues. The DNA for the CDR3 is TGCGCCAGCAGCCTGGCTAGACAGAGCTACGAGCAGTACTTC. The encoded protein is CASSLARQSYEQYF.

The genes are TRBV7-9 and TRBJ1-1; 8 nucleotides line up with TRBD1. From germline, CDR1 is SEHNR and CDR2 FQNEAQ (reference sequence). The V segment lost 1 base and the J segment 6 bases; nucleotides outside the gene matches: 4. The CDR3 has 14 residues. The CDR3: CASSLGTGTPEAFF. CDR3 bases: TGTGCCAGCAGCTTAGGGACAGGGACACCTGAAGCTTTCTTT.

J is TRBJ2-1 and V is TRBV2; weak D call: TRBD2 (5 bases). Germline V CDR1 and CDR2: SNHLY, FYNNEI. The length of the CDR3 is 12 residues. The V gene lost 7 bases and the J gene lost 6 bases, with 10 bases spanning the gap. In DNA form, the CDR3 reads TGTGCCAGCACGTACGAGGGCAATGAGCAGTTCTTC. Protein sequence: CASTYEGNEQFF.

J is TRBJ2-5 and V is TRBV19; weak D call: TRBD1 (6 bases). From germline, CDR1 is LNHDA and CDR2 SQIVND (reference sequence). Trimming pared 4 bases from V and 4 bases from J, leaving 16 bases between. This CDR3 comprises 15 residues. Here the CDR3 DNA reads TGTGCCAGTAGTACCGTTCTTAGGGGGAGAGAGACCCAGTACTTC. Translation: CASSTVLRGRETQYF.

This chain joins TRBV2 and TRBJ2-1, with 10 nucleotides matching TRBD2. Trimming cost V 1 base and J 4 bases; bases outside gene matches: 1. The CDR3 is 15 amino acids. CDR1 SNHLY and CDR2 FYNNEI come from the germline V gene. CDR3 sequence (DNA): TGTGCCAGCAGTGAAGAAGCGGGGGGGTACAATGAGCAGTTCTTC. This sequence encodes CASSEEAGGYNEQFF.

The chain recombines TRBV9 with TRBJ2-2, with 8 bases fitting TRBD2. The germline gives CDR1 SGDLS, CDR2 YYNGEE. J lost 2 bases, V lost 4 bases, and 13 bases had no gene match. The length of the CDR3 is 18 residues. CDR3 nucleotides: TGTGCCAGCAGCCCCACGGGGCTAGCGGGTCCTAACACCGGGGAGCTGTTTTTT. It is translated as CASSPTGLAGPNTGELFF.

The chain's CDR3 is CASSSGRETGYTF. DNA of the CDR3: TGTGCCAGCAGCTCAGGACGGGAGACGGGCTACACCTTC. The chain is built from TRBV7-2 and TRBJ1-2; D remains unclear. The CDR3 runs to 13 residues. V was clipped by 4 bases and J by 8 bases, with 14 bases between them. Germline CDR1 is SGHTA and CDR2 is FQGNSA.

The gene calls are TRBV27 and TRBJ1-4; maybe TRBD1 (5 bases). Germline CDR1 and CDR2: MNHEY and SMNVEV (reference sequence). CDR3 size: 13 residues. Trimming took 0 bases from V and 10 from J, leaving 9 bases between them. For the CDR3, the DNA is TGTGCCAGCAGTTTATCCAGGGAGGGAAAACTGTTTTTT. This encodes CASSLSREGKLFF.

This chain joins TRBV19 and TRBJ1-5; TRBD1 aligns across 12 bases. The germline V gene has CDR1 LNHDA and CDR2 SQIVND (reference sequence). The CDR3 spans 14 residues. The ends lost 5 bases at V and 7 bases at J; junction bases unmatched: 3. The CDR3 DNA reads TGTGCCAGTAGTGGGGGGACAGGGGGCCAGCCCCAGCATTTT. Its protein is CASSGGTGGQPQHF. Filled out from reference TRBV19 and TRBJ1-5, the complete variable domain reads DGGITQSPKYLFRKEGQNVTLSCEQNLNHDAMYWYRQDPGQGLRLIYYSQIVNDFQKGDIAEGYSVSREKKESFPLTVTSAQKNPTAFYLCASSGGTGGQPQHFGDGTRLSIL.

The chain employs TRBV9 and TRBJ2-2; 7 bases map to TRBD1. The CDR3 is 16 residues long. Germline V gives CDR1 SGDLS, CDR2 YYNGEE. V lost 4 bases and J lost 0; bases outside the gene matches: 6. This CDR3 reads CASSPTGETNTGELFF. The DNA for the CDR3 is TGTGCCAGCAGCCCCACAGGGGAAACGAACACCGGGGAGCTGTTTTTT.

To note about this clone: The sample holds other DNA sequences that translate to the same CDR3. CDR3 protein: CASSSGQSTDTQYF. CDR3 DNA sequence: TGCGCCAGCAGCTCGGGACAGAGCACAGATACGCAGTATTTT. The chain couples TRBV5-1 to TRBJ2-3; TRBD1 aligns across 7 bases. With 3 bases clipped from V and 0 bases from J, the junction kept 1 base outside the gene matches. Germline CDR1 reads SGHRS; CDR2 reads YFSETQ. This CDR3 contains 14 residues.